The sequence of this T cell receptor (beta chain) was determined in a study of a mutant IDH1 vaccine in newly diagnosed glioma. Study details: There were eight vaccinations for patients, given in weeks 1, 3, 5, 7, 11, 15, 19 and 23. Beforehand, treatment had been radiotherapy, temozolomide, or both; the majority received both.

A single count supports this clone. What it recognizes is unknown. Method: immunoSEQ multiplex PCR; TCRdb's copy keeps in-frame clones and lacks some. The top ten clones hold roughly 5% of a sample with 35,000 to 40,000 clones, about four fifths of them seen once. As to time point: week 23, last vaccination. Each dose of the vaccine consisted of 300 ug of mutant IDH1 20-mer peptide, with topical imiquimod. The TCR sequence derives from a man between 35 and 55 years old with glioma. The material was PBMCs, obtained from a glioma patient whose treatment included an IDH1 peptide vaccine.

The CDR3 DNA reads as TGTGCCAGCAGCTATAGCGGGAGGTACACAGATACGCAGTATTTT. Protein sequence: CASSYSGRYTDTQYF. The gene calls are TRBV5-5 and TRBJ2-3, with TRBD2 matching 10 bases. The J segment lost 2 bases and the V segment lost 3 bases, leaving 3 bases of the junction unmatched. Germline V gene sequence: CDR1 SGHKS, CDR2 YYEKEE (reference sequence). The CDR3 spans 15 residues.